These 23 T cell receptor beta chains originate from one sample sequenced in a study of OX40 agonist ivuxolimab in advanced cancers. Sequencing was performed with immunoSEQ multiplex PCR; in TCRdb, only in-frame clones are kept and a portion is missing. The sample holds under 35,000 clones, 82% seen once. The specimen was CD4+ or CD8+ T cells sorted from blood, collected in a trial of the OX40 agonist ivuxolimab. These TCRs come from an adult with an advanced solid tumor such as melanoma, head and neck, liver or kidney cancer.

The chain joins TRBV5-5 to TRBJ2-5; D may be TRBD1 (8 bases). The germline CDR1 and CDR2 sequences are SGHKS and YYEKEE (reference sequence). Trimming left V 3 bases short and J 4 bases short, with 13 bases between. CDR3 length: 14 residues. CDR3 loop: CASSSYRGGETQYF. CDR3 DNA: TGTGCCAGCAGCTCTTACAGGGGGGGAGAGACCCAGTACTTC.

The V call is TRBV11-2, the J call TRBJ1-4; D is undetermined. The germline CDR1 and CDR2 sequences are SGHAT and FQNNGV. With 6 bases removed from V and 0 bases from J, the gap between germline ends came to 11 bases. CDR3 length: 15 residues. The CDR3 loop reads CASSKPPATNEKLFF. DNA of the CDR3: TGTGCCAGCAGTAAACCGCCAGCAACTAATGAAAAACTGTTTTTT. Complete variable domain (other parts from reference TRBV11-2 and TRBJ1-4): EAGVAQSPRYKIIEKRQSVAFWCNPISGHATLYWYQQILGQGPKLLIQFQNNGVVDDSQLPKDRFSAERLKGVDSTLKIQPAKLEDSAVYLCASSKPPATNEKLFFGSGTQLSVL.

The CDR3 spells CASSTPTVDRRNNEQFF. In DNA, the CDR3 is TGTGCCAGTAGTACACCCACCGTGGACAGACGAAACAATGAGCAGTTCTTC. The rearrangement joins TRBV19 to TRBJ2-1; TRBD1 might be the D (6 bases). CDR1 LNHDA and CDR2 SQIVND come from the germline V gene (reference sequence). Trimming shortened V by 4 bases and J by 5 bases, and 21 bases separated the two germline ends. The CDR3 has 17 residues.

This chain uses TRBV28 with TRBJ1-2; TRBD1 aligns across 7 bases. V shed 2 bases, J shed 9 bases, and the junction held 6 bases outside the gene matches. This CDR3 has 13 residues. Per the germline V gene, CDR1 is MDHEN and CDR2 is SYDVKM. CDR3 loop: CASSLDREKRYTF. CDR3 in DNA: TGTGCCAGCAGTTTAGACAGGGAGAAGCGCTACACCTTC.

Details on this clone: The junction shows a germline mismatch at one end, possibly a read error. This chain links TRBV7-3 with TRBJ2-7; 7 bases line up with TRBD2. CDR3 length: 11 amino acids. CDR1 and CDR2 from the germline V gene are SGHTA and FQGTGA. CDR3 sequence reads: CASSSGRARDF. DNA of the CDR3: TGTGCCAGCAGTTCGGGGAGGGCCCGGGACTTC.

This clone was counted only a few times. The V and J genes are TRBV19 and TRBJ1-5; 9 bases map to TRBD1. V trimming: 4 bases; J trimming: 0 bases; junction bases outside the gene matches: 10. This CDR3 is built from 18 residues. CDR1 and CDR2 from the germline V gene are LNHDA and SQIVND (reference sequence). This chain's CDR3 is CASSKPGQGSYSNQPQHF. In nucleotides, the CDR3 is TGTGCCAGTAGTAAACCGGGACAGGGCAGTTATAGCAATCAGCCCCAGCATTTT.

The rearrangement uses TRBV5-6 and TRBJ2-3; 7 bases match TRBD1. The V segment lost 5 bases and the J segment 6 bases; nucleotides outside the gene matches: 9. CDR1 SGHDT and CDR2 YYEEEE come from the germline V gene. The CDR3 covers 14 residues. The chain's CDR3 is CASSSQGSADTQYF. The CDR3, as DNA: TGTGCCAGCAGTTCACAGGGGTCGGCGGATACGCAGTATTTT.

The chain combines TRBV29-1 with TRBJ2-1; 11 bases are shared with TRBD2. CDR3 length equals 13 residues. V gave up 6 bases and J gave up 8 bases; unmatched junction bases: 6. CDR1 and CDR2 from the germline V gene are SQVTM and ANQGSEA. The CDR3 loop reads CSVFSGRAYEQFF. CDR3 nucleotide sequence: TGCAGCGTCTTTAGCGGGAGGGCCTATGAGCAGTTCTTC.

This clone was found a few times. The V and J genes are TRBV4-3 and TRBJ2-1; the D is unclear. The germline V and J ends were trimmed by 0 bases and 7 bases, with 10 bases remaining between them. CDR3 length: 14 residues. Germline assignment: CDR1 LGHNA and CDR2 YSLEER. The CDR3 DNA reads as TGCGCCAGCAGCCAAGATCCGCCGTATAATGAGCAGTTCTTC. This gives the protein CASSQDPPYNEQFF.

This chain joins TRBV18 and TRBJ2-5, with D unclear. This CDR3 is 13 amino acids long. The germline V gene has CDR1 KGHSH and CDR2 LQKENI. V gave up 2 bases and J gave up 4 bases, with 8 bases separating them. The CDR3 DNA reads TGTGCCAGCTCACCAAGTGGAGCAGAGACCCAGTACTTC. It yields the protein CASSPSGAETQYF.

This clone has a single count. The chain joins TRBV5-1 to TRBJ2-1; 13 nucleotides match TRBD2. Unmatched junction bases numbered 4, after V lost 4 bases and J lost 0 bases. This CDR3 region has 17 residues. Germline CDR1 is SGHRS and CDR2 is YFSETQ. CDR3 region: CASSLGLAGPSYNEQFF. In nucleotides, the CDR3 is TGCGCCAGCAGCCTGGGACTAGCGGGACCCTCCTACAATGAGCAGTTCTTC.

CDR3 sequence (DNA): TGTGCCAGCAGCCAGGTTGGCGGGGGGCTGAGGAATGAGCAGTTCTTC. Its protein is CASSQVGGGLRNEQFF. The gene calls are TRBV14 and TRBJ2-1; 8 bases match TRBD2. In germline, CDR1 is SGHDN, CDR2 FVKESK. J gave up 7 bases and V 3 bases, and 11 bases lay outside the gene matches. This CDR3 has 16 residues.

The sample holds a few counts of this clone. The rearrangement uses TRBV21-1 and TRBJ2-7; TRBD1 was called by the table and not checked on the DNA. TRBV21-1 is a recognized pseudogene. The CDR3 loop spans 16 amino acids. CDR3 in amino acids: CASSPSADSHSYEQYF. The CDR3 region has the DNA TGTGCCAGCAGCCCCTCCGCAGACAGCCACTCCTACGAGCAGTACTTC.

V and J are TRBV5-1 and TRBJ2-3, with D possibly being TRBD1 (5 bases). The V gene's germline CDR1 is SGHRS and CDR2 YFSETQ. Between the trimmed V and J ends, which lost 1 base and 2 bases, there was a span of 8 bases. The CDR3 contains 14 residues. This CDR3 is CASSLQGHTDTQYF. As DNA, the CDR3 is TGCGCCAGCAGCTTGCAGGGCCACACAGATACGCAGTATTTT.

This chain links TRBV11-3 with TRBJ2-1, with 12 bases that match TRBD2. CDR3 length: 16 amino acids. The germline V gene encodes CDR1 SGHNT and CDR2 YENEEA. V shed 5 bases and J 7 bases; nucleotides not matched to a gene: 9. This chain's CDR3 is CASSPPGLAGQNEQFF. As DNA, the CDR3 is TGTGCCAGCAGCCCGCCGGGACTAGCGGGCCAAAATGAGCAGTTCTTC.

This clone was counted a single time. This chain uses TRBV6-8 with TRBJ1-6; maybe TRBD1 (5 bases). Germline CDR1 is MNHGY and CDR2 is SAAAGT. Trimming stripped 2 bases from V and 8 bases from J, with 10 bases between. The CDR3 runs to 14 residues. In DNA form, the CDR3 reads TGTGCCAGCAGTTACGCCAGACAGCATTCACCCCTCCACTTT. Protein sequence: CASSYARQHSPLHF.

The sample holds a few counts of this clone. This chain connects TRBV19 to TRBJ1-5; D remains unclear. The CDR3 runs to 14 residues. V was cut by 4 bases and J by 3 bases, with 10 bases left in between. CDR1 and CDR2 (germline): LNHDA, SQIVND (reference sequence). This chain's CDR3 is CASSKADNNQPQHF. CDR3 nucleotide sequence: TGTGCCAGTAGTAAGGCCGATAACAATCAGCCCCAGCATTTT.

This rearrangement joins TRBV7-2 to TRBJ2-7; TRBD2 agrees at 7 bases. V lost 0 bases and J lost 3; bases outside the gene matches: 5. There are 15 residues in the CDR3. The germline V gene has CDR1 SGHTA and CDR2 FQGNSA. The CDR3 DNA is TGTGCCAGCAGCTTAGCGATCGGGAGGAGCTACGAGCAGTACTTC. Translation gives CASSLAIGRSYEQYF.

The rearrangement joins TRBV28 to TRBJ2-7, with TRBD2 identical over 9 bases. After removal of 4 bases from V and 3 bases from J, the junction contained 4 bases not matched to a gene. Germline V CDR1 and CDR2: MDHEN, SYDVKM. This CDR3 comprises 14 residues. In DNA form, the CDR3 reads TGTGCCAGCAGTTATAGCGGGAGAAGCTACGAGCAGTACTTC. Protein product: CASSYSGRSYEQYF.

The chain combines TRBV18 with TRBJ2-5, with a weak D call TRBD2 (5 bases). There are 14 residues in the CDR3. Deletions cut 4 bases from V and 3 bases from J, with 12 bases between. Germline V gives CDR1 KGHSH, CDR2 LQKENI. The CDR3 sequence is CASSLDTGKETQYF. The CDR3 DNA reads TGTGCCAGCTCACTCGATACCGGGAAAGAGACCCAGTACTTC. Looking up the rest from reference TRBV18 and TRBJ2-5 gives the full variable domain: NAGVMQNPRHLVRRRGQEARLRCSPMKGHSHVYWYRQLPEEGLKFMVYLQKENIIDESGMPKERFSAEFPKEGPSILRIQQVVRGDSAAYFCASSLDTGKETQYFGPGTRLLVL.

The chain couples TRBV5-8 to TRBJ1-2, with a tentative D call TRBD1 (6 bases). The CDR3 has 13 residues. Between the trimmed V and J ends, which lost 3 bases and 4 bases, there was a span of 10 bases. Germline V gene sequence: CDR1 SGHTS, CDR2 YDEGEE. The CDR3 nucleotides read TGTGCCAGCAGCTCGACAGGTGGCTATGGCTACACCTTC. Encoded protein: CASSSTGGYGYTF.

The chain is built from TRBV6-1 and TRBJ2-3; D is perhaps TRBD2 (5 bases). Germline V CDR1 and CDR2: MNHNS, SASEGT. CDR3 size: 18 residues. V was pared by 2 bases and J by 3 bases, with 21 bases between. Written as DNA, the CDR3 is TGTGCCAGCAGTGAACCTTATTCTTCTGGGAGAATGACAGATACGCAGTATTTT. This gives the protein CASSEPYSSGRMTDTQYF.

This clone was seen more than once but under ten times. The J gene is TRBJ1-5, the V gene TRBV13; D ambiguous. V lost 0 bases and J lost 7, with 10 bases in between. This CDR3 is built from 14 residues. Germline loops: CDR1 PRHDT, CDR2 FYEKMQ (reference sequence). CDR3 in amino acids: CASSLGRVGQPQHF. Here the CDR3 DNA reads TGTGCCAGCAGCTTAGGCCGAGTGGGACAGCCCCAGCATTTT.